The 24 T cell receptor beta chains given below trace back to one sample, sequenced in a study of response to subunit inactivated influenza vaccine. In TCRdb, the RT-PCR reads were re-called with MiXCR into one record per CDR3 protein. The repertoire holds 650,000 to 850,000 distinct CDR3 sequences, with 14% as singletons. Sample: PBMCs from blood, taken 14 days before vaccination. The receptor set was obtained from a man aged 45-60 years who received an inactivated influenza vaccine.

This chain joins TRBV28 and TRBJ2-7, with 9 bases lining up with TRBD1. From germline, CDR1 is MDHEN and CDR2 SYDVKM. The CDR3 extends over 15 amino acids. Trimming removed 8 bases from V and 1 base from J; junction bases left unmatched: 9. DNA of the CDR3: TGTGCCAGCGCCCCACTGGGGACAGGGTCCTACGAGCAGTACTTC. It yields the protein CASAPLGTGSYEQYF.

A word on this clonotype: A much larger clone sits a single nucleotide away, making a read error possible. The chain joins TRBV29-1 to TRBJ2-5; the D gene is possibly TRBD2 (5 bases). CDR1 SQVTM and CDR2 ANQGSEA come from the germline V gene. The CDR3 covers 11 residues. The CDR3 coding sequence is TGCAGCGCCGGGGAAAGGGAGACCAAGTACTTC. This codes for CSAGERETKYF.

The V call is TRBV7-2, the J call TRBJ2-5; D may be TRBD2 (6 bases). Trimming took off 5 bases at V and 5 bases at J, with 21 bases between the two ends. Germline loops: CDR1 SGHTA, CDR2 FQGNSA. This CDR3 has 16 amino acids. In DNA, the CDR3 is TGTGCCAGCAGCCCCCGCAGTTTGGGAGGATTGGAGACCCAGTACTTC. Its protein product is CASSPRSLGGLETQYF.

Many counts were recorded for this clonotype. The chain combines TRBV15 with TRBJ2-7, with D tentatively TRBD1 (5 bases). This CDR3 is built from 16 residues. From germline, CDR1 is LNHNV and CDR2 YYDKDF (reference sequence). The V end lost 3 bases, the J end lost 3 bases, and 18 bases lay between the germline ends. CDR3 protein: CATSSPIRDSNYEQYF. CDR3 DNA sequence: TGTGCCACCAGCAGCCCCATAAGAGACAGTAACTACGAGCAGTACTTC. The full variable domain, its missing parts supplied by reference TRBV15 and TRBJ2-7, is DAMVIQNPRYQVTQFGKPVTLSCSQTLNHNVMYWYQQKSSQAPKLLFHYYDKDFNNEADTPDNFQSRRPNTSFCFLDIRSPGLGDTAMYLCATSSPIRDSNYEQYFGPGTRLTVT.

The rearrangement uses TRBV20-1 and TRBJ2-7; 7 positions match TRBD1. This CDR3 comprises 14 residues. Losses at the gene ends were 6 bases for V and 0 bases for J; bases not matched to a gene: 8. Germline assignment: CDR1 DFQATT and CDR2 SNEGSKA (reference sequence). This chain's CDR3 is CSASDRDSSYEQYF. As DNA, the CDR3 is TGCAGTGCCTCCGACCGGGACAGCTCCTACGAGCAGTACTTC.

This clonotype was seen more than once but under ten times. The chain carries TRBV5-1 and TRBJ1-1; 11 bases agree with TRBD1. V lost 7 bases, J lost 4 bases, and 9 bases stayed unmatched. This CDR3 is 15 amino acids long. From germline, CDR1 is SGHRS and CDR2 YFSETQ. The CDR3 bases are TGCGCCAGCGGGCGGACAGGGGGCGCGAGCACTGAAGCTTTCTTT. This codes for CASGRTGGASTEAFF.

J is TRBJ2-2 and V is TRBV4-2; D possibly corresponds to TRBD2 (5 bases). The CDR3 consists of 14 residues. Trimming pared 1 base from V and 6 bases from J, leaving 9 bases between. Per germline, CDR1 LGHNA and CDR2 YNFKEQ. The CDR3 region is CASSQGGGPGELFF. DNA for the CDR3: TGTGCCAGCAGCCAAGGTGGAGGCCCCGGGGAGCTGTTTTTT.

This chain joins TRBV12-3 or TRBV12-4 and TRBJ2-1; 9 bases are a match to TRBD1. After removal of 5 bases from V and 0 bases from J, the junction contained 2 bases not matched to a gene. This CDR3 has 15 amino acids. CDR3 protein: CASSRQGVSYNEQFF. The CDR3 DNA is TGTGCCAGCAGTCGACAGGGGGTCTCCTACAATGAGCAGTTCTTC.

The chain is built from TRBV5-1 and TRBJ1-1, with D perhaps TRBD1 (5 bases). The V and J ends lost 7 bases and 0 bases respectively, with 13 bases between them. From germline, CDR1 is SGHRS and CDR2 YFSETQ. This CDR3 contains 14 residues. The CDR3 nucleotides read TGCGCCAGCTCGGTGGGGGATATGAACACTGAAGCTTTCTTT. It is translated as CASSVGDMNTEAFF.

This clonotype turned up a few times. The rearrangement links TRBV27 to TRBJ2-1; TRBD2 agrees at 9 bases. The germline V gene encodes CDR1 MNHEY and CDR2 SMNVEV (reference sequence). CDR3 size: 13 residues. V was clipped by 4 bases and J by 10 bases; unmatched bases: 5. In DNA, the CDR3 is TGTGCCAGCAGTTCTAGCGGGATAGGCGAGCAGTTCTTC. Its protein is CASSSSGIGEQFF.

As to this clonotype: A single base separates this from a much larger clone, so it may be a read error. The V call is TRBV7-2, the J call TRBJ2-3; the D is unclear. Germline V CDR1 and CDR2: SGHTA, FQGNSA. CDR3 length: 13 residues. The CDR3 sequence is CASGKYNTETQYF. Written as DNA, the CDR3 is TGTGCCAGCGGGAAGTACAACACAGAAACGCAGTATTTT. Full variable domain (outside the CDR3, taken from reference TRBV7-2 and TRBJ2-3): GAGVSQSPSNKVTEKGKDVELRCDPISGHTALYWYRQSLGQGLEFLIYFQGNSAPDKSGLPSDRFSAERTGGSVSTLTIQRTQQEDSAVYLCASGKYNTETQYFGPGTRLTVL.

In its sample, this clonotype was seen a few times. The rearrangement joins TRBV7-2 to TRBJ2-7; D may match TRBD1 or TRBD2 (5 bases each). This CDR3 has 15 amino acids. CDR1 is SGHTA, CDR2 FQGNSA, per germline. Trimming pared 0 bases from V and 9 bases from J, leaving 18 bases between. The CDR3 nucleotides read TGTGCCAGCAGCTTAGCATGGGACGCAAGTTCAGGGCAGTACTTC. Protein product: CASSLAWDASSGQYF.

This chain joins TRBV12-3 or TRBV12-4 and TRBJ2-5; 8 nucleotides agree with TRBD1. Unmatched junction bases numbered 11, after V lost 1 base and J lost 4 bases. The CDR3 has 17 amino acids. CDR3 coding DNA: TGTGCCAGCAGTTTAGGTCCGGCCAGGGGGCTAGCAGAGACCCAGTACTTC. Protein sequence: CASSLGPARGLAETQYF.

The CDR3 protein is CASRLSTGELFF. In nucleotides, the CDR3 is TGTGCCAGCAGGCTCAGTACCGGGGAGCTGTTTTTT. The chain combines TRBV6-5 with TRBJ2-2, with D unclear. CDR1 MNHEY and CDR2 SVGAGI come from the germline V gene. The CDR3 extends over 12 amino acids. Deletions cut 6 bases from V and 5 bases from J, with 7 bases between.

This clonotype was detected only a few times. The CDR3 DNA reads as TGTGCCAGCACCTACACCGCAGCGCGGCAGCCCCAGCATTTT. Residues: CASTYTAARQPQHF. The genes are TRBV6-2 or TRBV6-3 and TRBJ1-5; no clear D. CDR3 length: 14 residues. Trimming left V 7 bases short and J 7 bases short, with 17 bases between. Germline CDR1 and CDR2: MNHEY and SVGEGT.

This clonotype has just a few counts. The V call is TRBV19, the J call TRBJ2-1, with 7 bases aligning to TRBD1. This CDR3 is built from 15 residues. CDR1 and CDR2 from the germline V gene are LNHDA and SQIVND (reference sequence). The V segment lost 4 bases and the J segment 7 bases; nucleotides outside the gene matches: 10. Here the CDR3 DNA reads TGTGCCAGTAGTACAACAGGGGCTCGGCGGAATGAGCAGTTCTTC. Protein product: CASSTTGARRNEQFF. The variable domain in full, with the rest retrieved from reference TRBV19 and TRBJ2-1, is DGGITQSPKYLFRKEGQNVTLSCEQNLNHDAMYWYRQDPGQGLRLIYYSQIVNDFQKGDIAEGYSVSREKKESFPLTVTSAQKNPTAFYLCASSTTGARRNEQFFGPGTRLTVL.

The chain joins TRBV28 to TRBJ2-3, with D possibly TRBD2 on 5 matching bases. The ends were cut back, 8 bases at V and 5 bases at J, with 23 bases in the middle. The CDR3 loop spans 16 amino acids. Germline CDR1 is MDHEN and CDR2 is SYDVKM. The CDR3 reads CASPPASGNGEDTQYF. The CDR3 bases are TGTGCCAGCCCCCCCGCTTCTGGGAACGGGGAAGATACGCAGTATTTT. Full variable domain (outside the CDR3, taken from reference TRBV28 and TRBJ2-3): DVKVTQSSRYLVKRTGEKVFLECVQDMDHENMFWYRQDPGLGLRLIYFSYDVKMKEKGDIPEGYSVSREKKERFSLILESASTNQTSMYLCASPPASGNGEDTQYFGPGTRLTVL.

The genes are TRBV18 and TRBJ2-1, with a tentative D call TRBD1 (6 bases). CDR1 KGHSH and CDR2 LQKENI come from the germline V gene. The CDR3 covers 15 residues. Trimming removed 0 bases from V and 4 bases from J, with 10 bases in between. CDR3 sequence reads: CASSPPATGYNEQFF. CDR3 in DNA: TGTGCCAGCTCACCACCTGCGACAGGTTACAATGAGCAGTTCTTC.

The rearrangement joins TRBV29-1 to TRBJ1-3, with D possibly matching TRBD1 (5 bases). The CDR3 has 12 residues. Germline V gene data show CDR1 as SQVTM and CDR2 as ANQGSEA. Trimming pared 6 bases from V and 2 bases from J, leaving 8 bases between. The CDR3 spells CSVGGTGNTIYF. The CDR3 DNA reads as TGCAGCGTCGGGGGGACTGGAAACACCATATATTTT.

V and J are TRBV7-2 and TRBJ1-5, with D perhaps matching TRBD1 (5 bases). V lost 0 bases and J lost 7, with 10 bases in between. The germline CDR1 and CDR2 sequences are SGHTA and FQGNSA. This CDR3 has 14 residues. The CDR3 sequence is CASSLAGKGQPQHF. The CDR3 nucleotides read TGTGCCAGCAGCTTAGCAGGGAAGGGGCAGCCCCAGCATTTT.

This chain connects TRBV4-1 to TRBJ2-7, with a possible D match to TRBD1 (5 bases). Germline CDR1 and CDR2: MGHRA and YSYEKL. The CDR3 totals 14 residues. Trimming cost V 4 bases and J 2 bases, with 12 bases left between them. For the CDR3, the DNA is TGCGCCAGCAGCCTAAAGACAGATCCCTACGAGCAGTACTTC. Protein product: CASSLKTDPYEQYF.

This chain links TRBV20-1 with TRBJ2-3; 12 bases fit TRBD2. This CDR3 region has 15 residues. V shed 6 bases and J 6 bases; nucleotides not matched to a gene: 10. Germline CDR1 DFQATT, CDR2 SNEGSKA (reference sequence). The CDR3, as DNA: TGCAGTGCCCCAAGTGCTAGCGGGAGGGCTGATACGCAGTATTTT. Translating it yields CSAPSASGRADTQYF.

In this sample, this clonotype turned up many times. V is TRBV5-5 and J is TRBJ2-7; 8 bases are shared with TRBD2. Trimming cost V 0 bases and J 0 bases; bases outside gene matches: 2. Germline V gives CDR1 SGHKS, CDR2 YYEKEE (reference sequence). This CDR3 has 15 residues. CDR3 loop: CASSLGLAGSYEQYF. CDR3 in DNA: TGTGCCAGCAGCTTGGGTCTAGCGGGCTCCTACGAGCAGTACTTC.

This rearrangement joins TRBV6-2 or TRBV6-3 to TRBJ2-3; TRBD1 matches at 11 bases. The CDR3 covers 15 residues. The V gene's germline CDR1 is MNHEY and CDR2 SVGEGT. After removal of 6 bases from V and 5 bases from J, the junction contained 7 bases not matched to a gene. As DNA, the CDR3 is TGTGCCAGCAGGGCTTGGACAGGGGGCGAAGATACGCAGTATTTT. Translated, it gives CASRAWTGGEDTQYF.